Sequencing of this T cell receptor beta chain was carried out in a study of blood T cells in healthy people across ages. This clonotype turned up a few times. The antigen is not known. General observations from the study: In long-lived donors, naive CD4+ cell counts and diversity exceeded those of aged donors. Strong correlation linked observed beta diversity and percent naive T cells.

Per sample, no less than 5 micrograms of total RNA were extracted. The germline V and J ends were trimmed by 5 bases and 6 bases, with 13 bases remaining between them. The CDR3 extends over 12 amino acids. Germline-derived CDR1 and CDR2 are DFQATT and SNEGSKA (reference sequence). Using a J-beta primer mix together with a sample-barcoded 5' primer, a second PCR was run for about 7 to 12 cycles. With 12 random nucleotides, a template-switch adaptor tagged each individual cDNA molecule. TCRdb used MiXCR to reprocess the 5' RACE reads, holding one entry per CDR3 protein. The sample records some 1.5 million distinct CDR3 sequences, 28% being singletons.

The source material was blood. This TCR was recovered from a woman aged 30 to 39 in good health. The chain employs TRBV20-1 and TRBJ1-2, with D perhaps TRBD1 (6 bases). This CDR3 reads CSAGGQVNGYTF. In nucleotides, the CDR3 is TGCAGTGCTGGGGGCCAGGTGAATGGCTACACCTTC.